The 30 T cell receptor beta chains listed next were all sequenced from one sample in a study of radiotherapy plus CTLA-4 blockade in lung cancer. The data were produced by immunoSEQ multiplex PCR, yet TCRdb's version contains in-frame clones alone and is incomplete. The repertoire consists of over 60,000 clones, with roughly 91% occurring once and the leading ten covering 40%. The material sequenced was peripheral blood, taken from a patient treated with radiotherapy plus ipilimumab. The receptor set was obtained from a human donor with non-small cell lung cancer that progressed on radiotherapy plus ipilimumab.

The chain links TRBV28 to TRBJ1-5; D might be TRBD1 (5 bases). The germline V gene encodes CDR1 MDHEN and CDR2 SYDVKM. CDR3 length equals 14 residues. V was shortened by 3 bases and J by 6 bases, with 12 bases between the two germline ends. This CDR3 is CASSFGAGSQPQHF. The CDR3 nucleotides are TGTGCCAGCAGTTTTGGGGCAGGGAGTCAGCCCCAGCATTTT. The complete variable domain, with remaining parts taken from reference TRBV28 and TRBJ1-5, reads DVKVTQSSRYLVKRTGEKVFLECVQDMDHENMFWYRQDPGLGLRLIYFSYDVKMKEKGDIPEGYSVSREKKERFSLILESASTNQTSMYLCASSFGAGSQPQHFGDGTRLSIL.

The chain links TRBV18 to TRBJ2-1, with 11 positions matching TRBD2. CDR1 and CDR2 (germline): KGHSH, LQKENI. This CDR3 has 16 amino acids. Losses at the gene ends were 3 bases for V and 5 bases for J; bases not matched to a gene: 6. The DNA for the CDR3 is TGTGCCAGCTCACCCGGACTAGCGGGTTCCGACAATGAGCAGTTCTTC. It translates to CASSPGLAGSDNEQFF.

This chain links TRBV7-6 with TRBJ1-2; D not resolved. The CDR3 consists of 13 residues. From germline, CDR1 is SGHVS and CDR2 FNYEAQ. Trimming stripped 11 bases from V and 4 bases from J, with 17 bases between. The CDR3 loop is CAGSKTYVYGYTF. The CDR3 nucleotides read TGTGCCGGGTCTAAAACTTACGTCTATGGCTACACCTTC.

The rearrangement links TRBV5-1 to TRBJ2-5; a weak D match, TRBD1 (5 bases). Looked up from germline, CDR1 is SGHRS and CDR2 is YFSETQ. The CDR3 extends over 13 amino acids. The germline V and J ends were trimmed by 7 bases and 9 bases, with 19 bases remaining between them. The chain's CDR3 is CASHIDSLGSQYF. CDR3 DNA: TGCGCCAGCCACATCGACAGTTTGGGTTCCCAGTACTTC.

The chain links TRBV10-3 to TRBJ1-5, with no clear D. This CDR3 has 17 amino acids. In germline, CDR1 is ENHRY, CDR2 SYGVKD. The V and J ends lost 2 bases and 4 bases respectively, with 18 bases between them. CDR3 in amino acids: CAISEDVIVLGNQPQHF. As DNA, the CDR3 is TGTGCCATCAGTGAGGATGTAATAGTCTTGGGTAATCAGCCCCAGCATTTT.

As regards this clone: An end of the junction differs from the germline gene, which may be a read error. Distinct nucleotide sequences in the sample also encode this CDR3. V and J are TRBV7-6 and TRBJ2-6; tentative D call: TRBD1 (6 bases). This CDR3 is 15 amino acids long. Germline CDR1 is SGHVS and CDR2 is FNYEAQ. CDR3 amino acids: CASSKDSSGANVLTF. In nucleotides, the CDR3 is TGTGCTAGCAGCAAGGACAGCTCTGGGGCCAACGTCCTGACTTTC.

This clone was found a few times. The chain is built from TRBV13 and TRBJ2-7, with a possible D match to TRBD2 (5 bases). The V and J ends lost 3 bases and 3 bases respectively, with 9 bases between them. CDR1 and CDR2 from the germline V gene are PRHDT and FYEKMQ (reference sequence). The CDR3 totals 13 residues. The CDR3 DNA is TGTGCCAGCAGCTTCACCCGGGGCTACGAGCAGTACTTC. It yields the protein CASSFTRGYEQYF.

The V gene is TRBV6-1, the J gene TRBJ2-7, with 7 bases lining up with TRBD1. This CDR3 comprises 13 residues. The ends lost 3 bases at V and 7 bases at J; junction bases unmatched: 6. CDR1 is MNHNS, CDR2 SASEGT, per germline. CDR3 coding DNA: TGTGCCAGCAGTGACACAGGGGTGGAGGAGCAGTACGTC. This gives the protein CASSDTGVEEQYV.

A single count supports this clone. This chain connects TRBV6-4 to TRBJ2-7; D is unresolved. The germline gives CDR1 MRHNA, CDR2 SNTAGT. The CDR3 loop spans 16 amino acids. V was trimmed by 2 bases and J by 5 bases, leaving 19 bases between them. The CDR3 nucleotides read TGTGCCAGCAGTGACCCAAGCCCCCCGGGTGAGAACGAGCAGTACGTC. Translated: CASSDPSPPGENEQYV.

The chain recombines TRBV28 with TRBJ2-7; D not certain. The germline gives CDR1 MDHEN, CDR2 SYDVKM. The V and J ends lost 5 bases and 3 bases respectively, with 8 bases between them. The CDR3 sequence is 12 residues long. CDR3: CASSSQLYEQYF. CDR3 DNA: TGTGCCAGCAGTAGCCAGCTCTACGAGCAGTACTTC.

V usage is TRBV30 and J usage is TRBJ2-5; D not resolved. CDR3 size: 15 residues. CDR1 and CDR2 from the germline V gene are GTSNPN and SVGIG (reference sequence). Trimming shortened V by 2 bases and J by 0 bases, and 13 bases separated the two germline ends. CDR3 sequence: CAWSTASQYQETQYF. In DNA, the CDR3 is TGTGCCTGGAGTACAGCCAGTCAGTACCAAGAGACCCAGTACTTC.

The chain uses TRBV7-3 and TRBJ2-5; 9 bases map to TRBD2. The ends lost 2 bases at V and 4 bases at J; junction bases unmatched: 2. The CDR3 runs 14 residues. CDR1 SGHTA and CDR2 FQGTGA come from the germline V gene. The CDR3 nucleotides are TGTGCCAGCAGCTTAGAACTAGCGGGAGAGACCCAGTACTTC. Amino acid sequence: CASSLELAGETQYF.

This clone appeared a single time. This chain links TRBV4-2 with TRBJ2-7; D remains ambiguous. Per the germline V gene, CDR1 is LGHNA and CDR2 is YNFKEQ. The germline V and J ends were trimmed by 7 bases and 0 bases, with 10 bases remaining between them. The CDR3 loop spans 13 amino acids. CDR3 residues: CASISHFSYEQYV. CDR3 nucleotides: TGTGCCAGCATCAGCCACTTCTCCTACGAGCAGTACGTC.

This chain uses TRBV18 with TRBJ1-5; D unclear. Trimming took 2 bases from V and 0 from J, leaving 14 bases between them. Germline V gene sequence: CDR1 KGHSH, CDR2 LQKENI. CDR3 size: 17 residues. In DNA, the CDR3 is TGTGCCAGCTCACCAACCGGGTCGGGTGCTAGCAATCAGCCCCAGCATTTT. This gives the protein CASSPTGSGASNQPQHF. Filled out from reference TRBV18 and TRBJ1-5, the complete variable domain reads NAGVMQNPRHLVRRRGQEARLRCSPMKGHSHVYWYRQLPEEGLKFMVYLQKENIIDESGMPKERFSAEFPKEGPSILRIQQVVRGDSAAYFCASSPTGSGASNQPQHFGDGTRLSIL.

This clone appeared a few times. This rearrangement joins TRBV19 to TRBJ1-2; D unresolved. The CDR3 covers 13 residues. CDR1 is LNHDA, CDR2 SQIVND, per germline (reference sequence). Trimming removed 5 bases from V and 4 bases from J, with 11 bases in between. The CDR3 is CASSHSVSYGYTF. For the CDR3, the DNA is TGTGCCAGTAGTCATTCAGTTTCCTATGGCTACACCTTC.

The chain joins TRBV2 to TRBJ1-1; 7 nucleotides agree with TRBD1. The V segment lost 6 bases and the J segment 5 bases; nucleotides outside the gene matches: 12. Per the germline V gene, CDR1 is SNHLY and CDR2 is FYNNEI. The length of the CDR3 is 15 residues. In DNA, the CDR3 is TGTGCCAGCAGGAAAATGGAGGGGGCGAGGACTGAAGCTTTCTTT. This encodes CASRKMEGARTEAFF.

The chain is built from TRBV27 and TRBJ2-5; unclear D gene. Germline V gives CDR1 MNHEY, CDR2 SMNVEV (reference sequence). Trimming removed 5 bases at V and 4 bases at J, with 11 bases between. The CDR3 length is 13 residues. Here the CDR3 DNA reads TGTGCCAGCAGTCCCGTGGTGGGAGAGACCCAGTACTTC. Residues: CASSPVVGETQYF.

This chain connects TRBV28 to TRBJ1-3, with TRBD1 identical over 7 bases. J gave up 2 bases and V 5 bases, and 6 bases lay outside the gene matches. The CDR3 loop spans 15 amino acids. CDR1 is MDHEN and CDR2 is SYDVKM in the germline V gene. CDR3 in amino acids: CASSRSQGAGNTIYF. The CDR3 bases are TGTGCCAGCAGTCGAAGTCAGGGGGCTGGAAACACCATATATTTT.

This chain joins TRBV12-5 and TRBJ1-5; a weak D match, TRBD1 (6 bases). The CDR3 is made up of 13 amino acids. V lost 5 bases, J lost 4 bases, and 9 bases lay in between. Germline assignment: CDR1 LGHNT and CDR2 FRNRAP. The CDR3 spells CASGNRVNQPQHF. The CDR3 DNA reads TGTGCTAGTGGTAACAGGGTAAATCAGCCCCAGCATTTT.

This clone was seen a single time. The gene calls are TRBV28 and TRBJ2-1; no definite D call. The CDR3 runs to 11 residues. Germline V gene data show CDR1 as MDHEN and CDR2 as SYDVKM. V lost 2 bases, J lost 11 bases, and 7 bases lay in between. CDR3 DNA: TGTGCCAGCAGTTTACCTTCGCAGCAGTTCTTC. Translated, it gives CASSLPSQQFF.

The chain uses TRBV10-3 and TRBJ2-5; perhaps TRBD1 as D (6 bases). Germline CDR1 ENHRY, CDR2 SYGVKD. V was clipped by 11 bases and J by 5 bases, with 15 bases between them. This CDR3 is 12 amino acids long. As DNA, the CDR3 is TGTGCCGTTGGGGCAGGGGAGGAGACCCAGTACTTC. This gives the protein CAVGAGEETQYF.

The DNA of the CDR3 is TGTGCCAGCTCACGGGGACAGGGTGGCACAGATACGCAGTATTTT. It encodes CASSRGQGGTDTQYF. The chain has TRBV18 and TRBJ2-3; TRBD1 aligns across 9 bases. Germline values: CDR1 KGHSH, CDR2 LQKENI. V was pared by 4 bases and J by 1 base, with 3 bases of the junction left unmatched. The CDR3 spans 15 residues.

This clone was observed a few times. The chain links TRBV19 to TRBJ2-2; D remains ambiguous. In germline, CDR1 is LNHDA, CDR2 SQIVND (reference sequence). Trimming left V 9 bases short and J 5 bases short, with 16 bases between. The CDR3 is 14 residues long. Here the CDR3 reads CASTIKRGTGELFF. The CDR3 nucleotides read TGTGCCAGCACTATAAAAAGAGGAACCGGGGAGCTGTTTTTT.

The chain combines TRBV27 with TRBJ1-2, with 10 bases aligning to TRBD1. There are 15 residues in the CDR3. Germline trimming cut 5 bases from V and 7 bases from J; bases unmatched to any gene: 10. CDR1 and CDR2 from the germline V gene are MNHEY and SMNVEV (reference sequence). The CDR3 DNA reads as TGTGCCAGCAGTCCAGGGACAGGGGTTGTCTCTGGCTACACCTTC. Translated, it gives CASSPGTGVVSGYTF.

The chain uses TRBV7-3 and TRBJ2-5; D unclear. The CDR3 contains 14 residues. The germline V and J ends were trimmed by 2 bases and 5 bases, with 12 bases remaining between them. From germline, CDR1 is SGHTA and CDR2 FQGTGA. The CDR3 loop is CASSLPVVGETQYF. DNA of the CDR3: TGTGCCAGCAGCTTACCGGTGGTCGGGGAGACCCAGTACTTC.

This chain joins TRBV7-9 and TRBJ1-2, with D maybe TRBD1 (6 bases). V lost 4 bases and J lost 4, with 16 bases in between. The CDR3 is made up of 15 amino acids. CDR1 is SEHNR, CDR2 FQNEAQ, per germline (reference sequence). Here the CDR3 DNA reads TGTGCCAGCAGCTCTGCGCGGGGGGCGAGCTATGGCTACACCTTC. It translates to CASSSARGASYGYTF.

This sequence joins TRBV5-1 and TRBJ2-1; 12 nucleotides align to TRBD2. This CDR3 has 15 residues. The V segment lost 5 bases and the J segment 5 bases; nucleotides outside the gene matches: 5. The germline gives CDR1 SGHRS, CDR2 YFSETQ. CDR3 loop: CASRTSGRKNNEQFF. CDR3 coding DNA: TGCGCCAGCAGGACTAGCGGGAGAAAAAACAATGAGCAGTTCTTC.

This clone is a singleton in its sample. This chain connects TRBV7-2 to TRBJ2-7; 7 bases match TRBD2. From germline, CDR1 is SGHTA and CDR2 FQGNSA. The length of the CDR3 is 16 residues. V trimming: 1 base; J trimming: 2 bases; junction bases outside the gene matches: 8. The CDR3 is CASSLVFLADTYEQYF. CDR3 in DNA: TGTGCCAGCAGCTTAGTTTTCCTAGCGGACACCTACGAGCAGTACTTC.

The chain recombines TRBV5-3 with TRBJ2-7, with 10 positions matching TRBD1. TRBV5-3 is reported as an ORF; its role is uncertain. J was trimmed by 5 bases and V by 4 bases; bases with no gene match: 9. CDR3 size: 15 residues. The CDR3 DNA reads TGTGCCAGAAGCGGAAAGACAGGGGGCGCCGACGAGCAGTACTTC. This translates into CARSGKTGGADEQYF.

This clone was recorded once. This chain links TRBV7-9 with TRBJ1-4; no firm D call. The CDR3 contains 13 residues. CDR1 is SEHNR and CDR2 is FQNEAQ in the germline V gene (reference sequence). V was clipped by 0 bases and J by 10 bases, with 9 bases between them. CDR3: CASSLAGERKLFF. The CDR3 DNA follows: TGTGCCAGCAGCTTAGCCGGAGAAAGAAAACTGTTTTTT.